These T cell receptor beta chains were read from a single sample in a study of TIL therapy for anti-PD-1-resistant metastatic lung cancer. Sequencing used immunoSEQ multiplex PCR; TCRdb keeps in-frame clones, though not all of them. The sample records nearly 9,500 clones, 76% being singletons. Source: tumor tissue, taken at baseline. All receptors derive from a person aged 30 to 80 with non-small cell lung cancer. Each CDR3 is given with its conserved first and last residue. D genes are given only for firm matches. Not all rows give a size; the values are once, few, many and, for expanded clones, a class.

cdr3_nt: TGTGCCAGCAGCCGGACGGAACAAGAGACCCAGTACTTC
cdr3_aa: CASSRTEQETQYF
j_call: TRBJ2-5
d_call: NA
clone_size: medium-sized
v_call: TRBV7-9

cdr3_nt: TGTGCCAGCAGCACCGGACAGGCCAAAGCCCACTTC
cdr3_aa: CASSTGQAKAHF
j_call: TRBJ2-7
d_call: TRBD1
clone_size: NA
v_call: TRBV7-3

cdr3_nt: TGTGCCAGCAGCTTAACGTTCGGCTACGAGCAGTACTTC
cdr3_aa: CASSLTFGYEQYF
j_call: TRBJ2-7
d_call: NA
clone_size: NA
v_call: TRBV7-3

cdr3_nt: TGTGCCAGCAGTCCCGCCGGGGCAGCGAGCTCCTACGAGCAGTACTTC
cdr3_aa: CASSPAGAASSYEQYF
j_call: TRBJ2-7
d_call: NA
clone_size: few
v_call: TRBV13

cdr3_nt: TGTGCCAGCAGCACGTTCACAGATACGCAGTATTTT
cdr3_aa: CASSTFTDTQYF
j_call: TRBJ2-3
d_call: NA
clone_size: NA
v_call: TRBV5-4

cdr3_nt: TGTGCCACCAGCAGATCACTAGCGTCGAACACCGGGGAGCTGTTTTTT
cdr3_aa: CATSRSLASNTGELFF
j_call: TRBJ2-2
d_call: TRBD2
clone_size: NA
v_call: TRBV15

cdr3_nt: TGTGCCAGCCAACGCGGGACACAAGAGACCCAGTACTTC
cdr3_aa: CASQRGTQETQYF
j_call: TRBJ2-5
d_call: NA
clone_size: NA
v_call: TRBV6-6

cdr3_nt: TGTGCCAGCAGCTCGGACATCGGGGAGACCCAGTACTTC
cdr3_aa: CASSSDIGETQYF
j_call: TRBJ2-5
d_call: NA
clone_size: NA
v_call: TRBV11-2

cdr3_nt: TGTGCCAGCAGTTTAGGCAGGGATTATGGCTACACCTTC
cdr3_aa: CASSLGRDYGYTF
j_call: TRBJ1-2
d_call: NA
clone_size: NA
v_call: TRBV28

cdr3_nt: TGTGCCAGCACCCAAAGGGGGGCGCCTGGCTACACCTTC
cdr3_aa: CASTQRGAPGYTF
j_call: TRBJ1-2
d_call: NA
clone_size: NA
v_call: TRBV28

cdr3_nt: TGTGCCAGCAGGGGACTAGCGGGAGGGTGGAATGAGCAGTTCTTC
cdr3_aa: CASRGLAGGWNEQFF
j_call: TRBJ2-1
d_call: TRBD2
clone_size: NA
v_call: TRBV27

cdr3_nt: TGTGCCAGCAGCTTAGATGGACGGACAGGGGGCGACTGGAGCACTGAAGCTTTCTTT
cdr3_aa: CASSLDGRTGGDWSTEAFF
j_call: TRBJ1-1
d_call: TRBD1
clone_size: NA
v_call: TRBV11-3

cdr3_nt: TGTGCCAGCACCTCCACGACTAGCGGGAGCTTCTACGAGCAGTACTTC
cdr3_aa: CASTSTTSGSFYEQYF
j_call: TRBJ2-7
d_call: TRBD2
clone_size: NA
v_call: TRBV2

cdr3_nt: TGTGCCAGCAGAAGGTTCCGCGGAGGCACTGAAGCTTTCTTT
cdr3_aa: CASRRFRGGTEAFF
j_call: TRBJ1-1
d_call: NA
clone_size: NA
v_call: TRBV28

cdr3_nt: TGTGCCAGCAGCTCCCGGACTAGCGGGGTGGCTAATGAGCAGTTCTTC
cdr3_aa: CASSSRTSGVANEQFF
j_call: TRBJ2-1
d_call: TRBD2
clone_size: few
v_call: TRBV9

cdr3_nt: TGTGCCAGCCAGCGGGTGGCGGGGAACTCCTACGAGCAGTACTTC
cdr3_aa: CASQRVAGNSYEQYF
j_call: TRBJ2-7
d_call: NA
clone_size: NA
v_call: TRBV19

cdr3_nt: TGCGCCAGCAGTGCCCGCACCGGGACAGGGAGAGGAGACGGGGAGCTGTTTTTT
cdr3_aa: CASSARTGTGRGDGELFF
j_call: TRBJ2-2
d_call: TRBD1
clone_size: NA
v_call: TRBV10-1

cdr3_nt: TGTGCCAGCAGTTACTCGGGGACAGGGGGCGACGAGCAGTACTTC
cdr3_aa: CASSYSGTGGDEQYF
j_call: TRBJ2-7
d_call: TRBD1
clone_size: NA
v_call: TRBV6-6

cdr3_nt: TGCGCCAGCAGCTTGGAAACTAGCGGGAGGACCCAGTACTTC
cdr3_aa: CASSLETSGRTQYF
j_call: TRBJ2-5
d_call: TRBD2
clone_size: NA
v_call: TRBV5-1

cdr3_nt: TGTGCCAGCAGCTCCCACAGGGTTCAGGATTCACCCCTCCACTTT
cdr3_aa: CASSSHRVQDSPLHF
j_call: TRBJ1-6
d_call: NA
clone_size: few
v_call: TRBV13

cdr3_nt: TGTGCCAGCAGGGACAGGGGTGAATTTGGCACCTTC
cdr3_aa: CASRDRGEFGTF
j_call: TRBJ1-2
d_call: TRBD1
clone_size: few
v_call: TRBV7-9

cdr3_nt: TGTGCCAACCTCGCCTCTGGAAACACCATATATTTT
cdr3_aa: CANLASGNTIYF
j_call: TRBJ1-3
d_call: NA
clone_size: few
v_call: TRBV21-1

cdr3_nt: TGTGCCAGCAGCTTAGCTCGGCCTCGGGATGGCTACACCTTC
cdr3_aa: CASSLARPRDGYTF
j_call: TRBJ1-2
d_call: NA
clone_size: once
v_call: TRBV7-2

cdr3_nt: TGTGCCAGCAGCTTGAACCAGGGGGTCGGGGGCGAGCAGTACTTC
cdr3_aa: CASSLNQGVGGEQYF
j_call: TRBJ2-7
d_call: NA
clone_size: NA
v_call: TRBV5-4

cdr3_nt: TGTGCCAGCAGCTTCAATAGCGGGGGGAATGCCGGGGAGCTGTTTTTT
cdr3_aa: CASSFNSGGNAGELFF
j_call: TRBJ2-2
d_call: TRBD2
clone_size: NA
v_call: TRBV7-3

cdr3_nt: TGTGCCAGCTCACCCCAAGACGGCTACACCTTC
cdr3_aa: CASSPQDGYTF
j_call: TRBJ1-2
d_call: NA
clone_size: NA
v_call: TRBV18

cdr3_nt: TGTGCCAGCAGCCCCCCAGGGGCCGTTGGAAACACCATATATTTT
cdr3_aa: CASSPPGAVGNTIYF
j_call: TRBJ1-3
d_call: NA
clone_size: NA
v_call: TRBV7-2

cdr3_nt: TGTGCCAGCAGTTTGAGGGGAGAGACCCAGTACTTC
cdr3_aa: CASSLRGETQYF
j_call: TRBJ2-5
d_call: NA
clone_size: NA
v_call: TRBV27

cdr3_nt: TGTGCCAGCAGCCAAGGAACACGAAAAAACATTCAGTACTTC
cdr3_aa: CASSQGTRKNIQYF
j_call: TRBJ2-4
d_call: NA
clone_size: NA
v_call: TRBV4-2

cdr3_nt: TGTGCCAGCAGCTGGGGTTCCGGGGAGCTGTTTTTT
cdr3_aa: CASSWGSGELFF
j_call: TRBJ2-2
d_call: NA
clone_size: NA
v_call: TRBV11-3

cdr3_nt: TGTGCCAGCAGCGCCCGGGACTGGGTTTACAATGAGCAGTTCTTC
cdr3_aa: CASSARDWVYNEQFF
j_call: TRBJ2-1
d_call: NA
clone_size: NA
v_call: TRBV9

cdr3_nt: TGTGCCAGTAGTATACTTCAGGGCCCCTACGAGCAGTACTTC
cdr3_aa: CASSILQGPYEQYF
j_call: TRBJ2-7
d_call: NA
clone_size: NA
v_call: TRBV19

cdr3_nt: TGTGCCAGCAGTTTAGGCCAGCCCCAGCATTTT
cdr3_aa: CASSLGQPQHF
j_call: TRBJ1-5
d_call: NA
clone_size: NA
v_call: TRBV28

cdr3_nt: TGTGCCAGCAGCTTAACGGGACAGGGCATTTCACCCCTCCACTTT
cdr3_aa: CASSLTGQGISPLHF
j_call: TRBJ1-6
d_call: TRBD1
clone_size: NA
v_call: TRBV7-2

cdr3_nt: TGTGCCAGCTCTCCTACTCTTTATCAGGGACAGGGTGAAGAGACCCAGTACTTC
cdr3_aa: CASSPTLYQGQGEETQYF
j_call: TRBJ2-5
d_call: TRBD1
clone_size: NA
v_call: TRBV18

cdr3_nt: TGTGCCAGCAGCTTAGAGGCGGGACTAGTTGTGCAGTACTTC
cdr3_aa: CASSLEAGLVVQYF
j_call: TRBJ2-7
d_call: TRBD2
clone_size: NA
v_call: TRBV11-2

cdr3_nt: TGTGCCAGCAGTTTTGACGTCGCTAGCGGGAGGGGAGGCAATGAGCAGTTCTTC
cdr3_aa: CASSFDVASGRGGNEQFF
j_call: TRBJ2-1
d_call: TRBD2
clone_size: NA
v_call: TRBV27

cdr3_nt: TGTGCCAGCAGCTTAGCGTTCGGGGAGCTGTTTTTT
cdr3_aa: CASSLAFGELFF
j_call: TRBJ2-2
d_call: NA
clone_size: NA
v_call: TRBV5-6

cdr3_nt: TGCGCCAGCAGCTTGGGACTAGCGGGAGGGCCCACAGATACGCAGTATTTT
cdr3_aa: CASSLGLAGGPTDTQYF
j_call: TRBJ2-3
d_call: TRBD2
clone_size: few
v_call: TRBV5-1

cdr3_nt: TGTGCTACAAATCCGGGACTCCGGGGTGAAAAACTGTTTTTT
cdr3_aa: CATNPGLRGEKLFF
j_call: TRBJ1-4
d_call: NA
clone_size: NA
v_call: TRBV30

cdr3_nt: TGTGCCAGCAGCTTGCATGAGCCACCCCAAGAGACCCAGTACTTC
cdr3_aa: CASSLHEPPQETQYF
j_call: TRBJ2-5
d_call: NA
clone_size: NA
v_call: TRBV7-2

cdr3_nt: TGTGCCAGCTCACCAGGGACGCCAGATACGCAGTATTTT
cdr3_aa: CASSPGTPDTQYF
j_call: TRBJ2-3
d_call: NA
clone_size: NA
v_call: TRBV18

cdr3_nt: TGTGCCAGCAGTTTTTACCGAACAGGGGTTAACACTGAAGCTTTCTTT
cdr3_aa: CASSFYRTGVNTEAFF
j_call: TRBJ1-1
d_call: TRBD1
clone_size: NA
v_call: TRBV28

cdr3_nt: TGTGCCATCAGTGACCAGACAGGGGATCTGAACTATGGCTACACCTTC
cdr3_aa: CAISDQTGDLNYGYTF
j_call: TRBJ1-2
d_call: TRBD1
clone_size: NA
v_call: TRBV10-3

cdr3_nt: TGTGCCAGCAGCTTTTGGGGGGACCATTTATCTGGTGGCTACACCTTC
cdr3_aa: CASSFWGDHLSGGYTF
j_call: TRBJ1-2
d_call: NA
clone_size: NA
v_call: TRBV13

cdr3_nt: TGTGCCAGCAGTTTCACAGGGCTAGTTAATGAAAAACTGTTTTTT
cdr3_aa: CASSFTGLVNEKLFF
j_call: TRBJ1-4
d_call: NA
clone_size: NA
v_call: TRBV6-7

cdr3_nt: TGTGCCAGCAGCGTCGCGGGGTACAATGAGCAGTTCTTC
cdr3_aa: CASSVAGYNEQFF
j_call: TRBJ2-1
d_call: NA
clone_size: NA
v_call: TRBV9

cdr3_nt: TGTGCCAGCAGCTTAGTATTAACATCCCTGAACACTGAAGCTTTCTTT
cdr3_aa: CASSLVLTSLNTEAFF
j_call: TRBJ1-1
d_call: NA
clone_size: NA
v_call: TRBV7-2

cdr3_nt: TGTGCCAGCAGCGGGACTAGCGGGGTGAACACCGGGGAGCTGTTTTTT
cdr3_aa: CASSGTSGVNTGELFF
j_call: TRBJ2-2
d_call: TRBD2
clone_size: NA
v_call: TRBV9

cdr3_nt: TGTGCCAGCAGGACTGCGACTAGCACAGATACGCAGTATTTT
cdr3_aa: CASRTATSTDTQYF
j_call: TRBJ2-3
d_call: NA
clone_size: NA
v_call: TRBV6-6

cdr3_nt: TGTGCCAGCAGCTTAGCGTGGGAGAATGAGCAGTTCTTC
cdr3_aa: CASSLAWENEQFF
j_call: TRBJ2-1
d_call: NA
clone_size: NA
v_call: TRBV7-2

cdr3_nt: TGTGCCAGCAGCTTTGGTGAGACAGGCACTGAAGCTTTCTTT
cdr3_aa: CASSFGETGTEAFF
j_call: TRBJ1-1
d_call: NA
clone_size: NA
v_call: TRBV11-2

cdr3_nt: TGTGCCAGCAGCCCCTCTAGCACAGATACGCAGTATTTT
cdr3_aa: CASSPSSTDTQYF
j_call: TRBJ2-3
d_call: NA
clone_size: NA
v_call: TRBV9

cdr3_nt: TGTGCCAGCAGCTCGAACACTGAAGCTTTCTTT
cdr3_aa: CASSSNTEAFF
j_call: TRBJ1-1
d_call: NA
clone_size: NA
v_call: TRBV7-6

cdr3_nt: TGTGCCAGCAGTTACACGGGACTAGATTCACCCCTCCACTTT
cdr3_aa: CASSYTGLDSPLHF
j_call: TRBJ1-6
d_call: NA
clone_size: once
v_call: TRBV6-5

cdr3_nt: TGTGCCAGCAGCTTAGGGTCCGCCCGGGAGACCCAGTACTTC
cdr3_aa: CASSLGSARETQYF
j_call: TRBJ2-5
d_call: NA
clone_size: NA
v_call: TRBV11-2

cdr3_nt: TGTGCCAGCAGTCAGATAGGACAGGGGGCGCCCCCTGTCCAGTACTTC
cdr3_aa: CASSQIGQGAPPVQYF
j_call: TRBJ2-5
d_call: TRBD1
clone_size: NA
v_call: TRBV2